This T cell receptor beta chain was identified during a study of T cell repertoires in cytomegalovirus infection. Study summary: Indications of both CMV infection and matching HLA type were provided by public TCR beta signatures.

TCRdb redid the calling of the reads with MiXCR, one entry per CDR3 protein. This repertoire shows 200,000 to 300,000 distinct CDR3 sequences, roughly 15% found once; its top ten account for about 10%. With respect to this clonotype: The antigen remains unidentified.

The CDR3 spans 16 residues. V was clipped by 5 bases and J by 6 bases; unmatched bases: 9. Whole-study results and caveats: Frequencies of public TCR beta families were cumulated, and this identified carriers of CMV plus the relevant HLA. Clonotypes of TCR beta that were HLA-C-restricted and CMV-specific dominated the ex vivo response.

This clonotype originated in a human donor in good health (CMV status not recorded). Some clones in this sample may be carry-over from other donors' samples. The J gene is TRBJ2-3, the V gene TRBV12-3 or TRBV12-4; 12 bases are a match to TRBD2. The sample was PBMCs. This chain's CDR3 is CASSLLAGGPRDTQYF. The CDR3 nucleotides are TGTGCCAGCAGTCTCCTAGCGGGAGGGCCTAGGGATACGCAGTATTTT.